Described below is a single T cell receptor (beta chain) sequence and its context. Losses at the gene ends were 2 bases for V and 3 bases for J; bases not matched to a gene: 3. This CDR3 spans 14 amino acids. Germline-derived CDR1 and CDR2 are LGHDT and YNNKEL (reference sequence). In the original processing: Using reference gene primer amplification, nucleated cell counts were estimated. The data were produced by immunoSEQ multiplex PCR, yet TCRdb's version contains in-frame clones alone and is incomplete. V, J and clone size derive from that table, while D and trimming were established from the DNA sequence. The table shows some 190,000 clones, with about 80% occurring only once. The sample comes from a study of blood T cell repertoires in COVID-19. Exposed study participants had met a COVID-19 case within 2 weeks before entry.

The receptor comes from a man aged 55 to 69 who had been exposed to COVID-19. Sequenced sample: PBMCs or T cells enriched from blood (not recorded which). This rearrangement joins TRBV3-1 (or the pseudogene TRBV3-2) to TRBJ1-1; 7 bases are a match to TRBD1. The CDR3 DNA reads TGTGCCAGCAGCCAAACAGGGGTTCACACTGAAGCTTTCTTT. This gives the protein CASSQTGVHTEAFF.